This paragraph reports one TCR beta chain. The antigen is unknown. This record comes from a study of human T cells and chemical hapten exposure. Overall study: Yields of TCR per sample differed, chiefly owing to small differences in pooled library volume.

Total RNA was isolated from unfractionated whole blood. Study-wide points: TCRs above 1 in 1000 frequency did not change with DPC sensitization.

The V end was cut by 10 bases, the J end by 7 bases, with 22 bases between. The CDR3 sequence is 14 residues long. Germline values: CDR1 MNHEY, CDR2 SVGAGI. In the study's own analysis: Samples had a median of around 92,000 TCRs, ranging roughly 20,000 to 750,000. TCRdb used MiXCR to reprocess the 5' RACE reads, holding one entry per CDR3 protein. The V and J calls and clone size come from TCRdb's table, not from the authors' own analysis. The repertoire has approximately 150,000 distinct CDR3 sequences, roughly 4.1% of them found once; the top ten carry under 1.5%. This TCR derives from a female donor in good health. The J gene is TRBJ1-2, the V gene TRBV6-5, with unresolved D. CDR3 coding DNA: TGTGCCACTCACCGGGAGGCCTCCGGGAGTGGCTACACCTTC. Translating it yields CATHREASGSGYTF.